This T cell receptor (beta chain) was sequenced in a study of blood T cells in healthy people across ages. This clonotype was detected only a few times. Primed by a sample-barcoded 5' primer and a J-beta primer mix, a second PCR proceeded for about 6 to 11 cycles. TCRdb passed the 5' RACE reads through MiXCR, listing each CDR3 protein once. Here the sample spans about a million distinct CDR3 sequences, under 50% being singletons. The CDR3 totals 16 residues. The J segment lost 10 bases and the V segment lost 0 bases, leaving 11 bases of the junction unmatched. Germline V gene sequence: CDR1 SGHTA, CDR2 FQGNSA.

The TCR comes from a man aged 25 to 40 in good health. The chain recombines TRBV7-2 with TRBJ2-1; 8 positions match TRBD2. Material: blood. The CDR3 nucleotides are TGTGCCAGCAGCTTAGCGAAGGCGGGGGGAGTCGGAGAGCAGTTCTTC. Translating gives CASSLAKAGGVGEQFF.